This record concerns one T cell receptor (beta chain) sequence. The sample belongs to a study of blood T cell repertoires in COVID-19. Study-level background: Some COVID-19 samples were acute and others convalescent; all came from the United States, Italy and Spain.

Original processing methods: The assay estimated nucleated cells by amplifying reference gene primers. Data came from immunoSEQ multiplex PCR; TCRdb stores just in-frame clones and leaves some out. V and J calls and clone size are copied from that table; D and trimming were computed from the DNA. Here the sample spans tens of thousands of clones, more than 80% being singletons. The V segment lost 4 bases and the J segment 12 bases; nucleotides outside the gene matches: 8. The V gene's germline CDR1 is SGHRS and CDR2 YFSETQ. This CDR3 comprises 14 residues. The clonotype originates from a woman aged 70-85 years with acute or convalescent COVID-19. The sample was peripheral blood. The chain couples TRBV5-1 to TRBJ1-6; TRBD1 aligns across 9 bases. CDR3 amino acids: CASSTGGEDRPLHF. In DNA form, the CDR3 reads TGCGCCAGCAGCACAGGGGGCGAAGATCGACCCCTCCACTTT.